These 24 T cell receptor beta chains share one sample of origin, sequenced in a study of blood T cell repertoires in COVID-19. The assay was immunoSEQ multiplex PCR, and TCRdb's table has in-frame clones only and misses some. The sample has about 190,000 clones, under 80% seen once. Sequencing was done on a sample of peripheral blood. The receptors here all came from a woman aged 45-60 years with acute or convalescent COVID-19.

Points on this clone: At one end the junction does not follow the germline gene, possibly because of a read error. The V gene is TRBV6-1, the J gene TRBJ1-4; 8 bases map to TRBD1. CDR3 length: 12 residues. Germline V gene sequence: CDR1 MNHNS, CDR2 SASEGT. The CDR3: CASGDRGEKLFF. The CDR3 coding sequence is TGTGCCAGCGGTGACAGGGGCGAAAAACTGTTTTTT.

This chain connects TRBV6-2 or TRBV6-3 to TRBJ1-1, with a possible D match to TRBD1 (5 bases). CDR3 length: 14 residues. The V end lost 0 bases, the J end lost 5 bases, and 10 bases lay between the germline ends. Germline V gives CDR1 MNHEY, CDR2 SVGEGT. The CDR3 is CASSYSTDTTEAFF. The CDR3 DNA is TGTGCCAGCAGTTACTCGACAGATACTACTGAAGCTTTCTTT.

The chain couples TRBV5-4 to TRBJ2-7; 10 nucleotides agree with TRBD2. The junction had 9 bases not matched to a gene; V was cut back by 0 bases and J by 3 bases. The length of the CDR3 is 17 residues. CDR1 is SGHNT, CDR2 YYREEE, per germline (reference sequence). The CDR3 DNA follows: TGTGCCAGCAGCTTGGTCTTAGCGGGAGGAGTTTACTACGAGCAGTACTTC. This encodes CASSLVLAGGVYYEQYF.

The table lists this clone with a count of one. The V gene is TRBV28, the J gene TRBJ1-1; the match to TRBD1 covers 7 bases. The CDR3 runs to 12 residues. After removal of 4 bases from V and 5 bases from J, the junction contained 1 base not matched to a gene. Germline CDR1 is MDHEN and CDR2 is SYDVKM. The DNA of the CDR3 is TGTGCCAGCAGTTCAGGGGGTACTGAAGCTTTCTTT. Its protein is CASSSGGTEAFF.

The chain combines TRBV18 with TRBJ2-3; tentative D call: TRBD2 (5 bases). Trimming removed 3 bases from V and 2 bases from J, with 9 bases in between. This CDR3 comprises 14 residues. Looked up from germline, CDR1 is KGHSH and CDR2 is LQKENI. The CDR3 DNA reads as TGTGCCAGCTCACCGGACTTAACCACAGATACGCAGTATTTT. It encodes CASSPDLTTDTQYF.

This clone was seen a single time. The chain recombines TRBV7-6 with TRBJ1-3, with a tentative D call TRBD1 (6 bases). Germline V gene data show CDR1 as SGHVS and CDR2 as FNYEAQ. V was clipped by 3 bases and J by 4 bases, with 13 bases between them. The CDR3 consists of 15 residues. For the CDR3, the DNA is TGTGCCAGCAGCTTGTCCCTCACAGGGGGAAACACCATATATTTT. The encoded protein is CASSLSLTGGNTIYF.

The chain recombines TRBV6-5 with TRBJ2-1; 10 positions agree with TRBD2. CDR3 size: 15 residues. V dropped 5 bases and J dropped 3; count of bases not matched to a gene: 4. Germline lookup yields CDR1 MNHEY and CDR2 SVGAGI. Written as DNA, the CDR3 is TGTGCCAGCAGTAGTAGCGGGGGGAACTACAATGAGCAGTTCTTC. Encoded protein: CASSSSGGNYNEQFF.

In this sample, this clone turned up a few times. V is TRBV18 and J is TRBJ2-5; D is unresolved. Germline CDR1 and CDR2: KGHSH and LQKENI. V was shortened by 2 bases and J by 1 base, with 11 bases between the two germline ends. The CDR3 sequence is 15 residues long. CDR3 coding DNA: TGTGCCAGCTCACCAACGGCAGCGCTCCAAGAGACCCAGTACTTC. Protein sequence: CASSPTAALQETQYF.

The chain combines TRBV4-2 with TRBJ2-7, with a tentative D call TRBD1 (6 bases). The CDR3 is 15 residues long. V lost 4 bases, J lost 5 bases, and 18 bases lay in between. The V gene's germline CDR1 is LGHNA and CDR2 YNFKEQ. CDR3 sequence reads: CASSPEGRGRDEQYF. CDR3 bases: TGTGCCAGCAGCCCGGAAGGCAGGGGAAGGGACGAGCAGTACTTC.

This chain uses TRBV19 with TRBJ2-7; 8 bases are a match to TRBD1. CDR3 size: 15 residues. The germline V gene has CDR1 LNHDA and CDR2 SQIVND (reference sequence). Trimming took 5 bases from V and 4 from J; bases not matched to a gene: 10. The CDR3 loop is CASSVADRVGYEQYF. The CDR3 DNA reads TGTGCCAGTAGTGTCGCGGACAGGGTCGGGTACGAGCAGTACTTC.

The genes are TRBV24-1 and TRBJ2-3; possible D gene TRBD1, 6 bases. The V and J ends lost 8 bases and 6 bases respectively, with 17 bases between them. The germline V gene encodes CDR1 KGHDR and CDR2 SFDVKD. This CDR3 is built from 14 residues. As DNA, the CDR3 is TGTGCCACCAATGAGGGGACACCCTTTGATACGCAGTATTTT. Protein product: CATNEGTPFDTQYF.

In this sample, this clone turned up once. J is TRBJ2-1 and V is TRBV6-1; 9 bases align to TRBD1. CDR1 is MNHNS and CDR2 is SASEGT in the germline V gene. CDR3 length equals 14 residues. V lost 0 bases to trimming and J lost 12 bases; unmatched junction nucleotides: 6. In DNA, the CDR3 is TGTGCCAGCAGTGAAGCGACGGGACAGGGAAGGCAGTTCTTC. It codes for CASSEATGQGRQFF.

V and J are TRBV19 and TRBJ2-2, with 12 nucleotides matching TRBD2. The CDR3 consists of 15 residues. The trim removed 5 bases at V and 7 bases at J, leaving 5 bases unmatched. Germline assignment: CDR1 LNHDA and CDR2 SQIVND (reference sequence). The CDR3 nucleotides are TGTGCCAGTAGTTTCCTAGCGGGAGGGGTCGGGGAGCTGTTTTTT. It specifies CASSFLAGGVGELFF.

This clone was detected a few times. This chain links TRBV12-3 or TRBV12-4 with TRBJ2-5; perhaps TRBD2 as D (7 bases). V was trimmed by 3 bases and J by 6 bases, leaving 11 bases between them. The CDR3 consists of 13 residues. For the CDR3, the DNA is TGTGCCAGCAGTTTGAGGGGGGGACAGACCCAGTACTTC. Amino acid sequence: CASSLRGGQTQYF.

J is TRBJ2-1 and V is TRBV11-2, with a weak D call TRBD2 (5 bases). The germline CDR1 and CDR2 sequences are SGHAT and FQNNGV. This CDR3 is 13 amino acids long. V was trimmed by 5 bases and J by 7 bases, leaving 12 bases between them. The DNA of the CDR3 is TGTGCCAGCAGCCTCCGCCGGAGGAATGAGCAGTTCTTC. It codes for CASSLRRRNEQFF. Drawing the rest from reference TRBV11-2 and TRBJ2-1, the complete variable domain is EAGVAQSPRYKIIEKRQSVAFWCNPISGHATLYWYQQILGQGPKLLIQFQNNGVVDDSQLPKDRFSAERLKGVDSTLKIQPAKLEDSAVYLCASSLRRRNEQFFGPGTRLTVL.

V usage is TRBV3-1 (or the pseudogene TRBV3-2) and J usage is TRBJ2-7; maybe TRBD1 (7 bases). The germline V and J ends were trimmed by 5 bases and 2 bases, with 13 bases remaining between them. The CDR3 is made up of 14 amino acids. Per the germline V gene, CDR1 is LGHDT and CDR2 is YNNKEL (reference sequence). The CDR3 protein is CASSAQGGPYEQYF. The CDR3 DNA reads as TGTGCCAGCAGCGCCCAGGGGGGCCCCTACGAGCAGTACTTC.

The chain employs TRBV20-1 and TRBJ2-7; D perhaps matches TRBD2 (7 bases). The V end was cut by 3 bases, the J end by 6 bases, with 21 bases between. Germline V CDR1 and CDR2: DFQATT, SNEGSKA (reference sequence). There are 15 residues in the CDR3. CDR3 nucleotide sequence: TGCAGTGCTAGTACTGGTCGGGGGGCGCGGGGCGAGCAGTACTTC. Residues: CSASTGRGARGEQYF.

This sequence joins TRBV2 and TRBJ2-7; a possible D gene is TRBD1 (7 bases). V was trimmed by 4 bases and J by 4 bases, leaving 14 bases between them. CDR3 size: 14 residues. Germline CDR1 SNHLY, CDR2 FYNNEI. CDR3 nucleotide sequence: TGTGCCAGCAGTGCAGGGGGGACGAGGTACGAGCAGTACTTC. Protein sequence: CASSAGGTRYEQYF.

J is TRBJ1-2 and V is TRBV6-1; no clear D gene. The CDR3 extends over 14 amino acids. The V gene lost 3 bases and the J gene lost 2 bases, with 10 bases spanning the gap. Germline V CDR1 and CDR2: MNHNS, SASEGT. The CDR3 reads CASSESGRNYGYTF. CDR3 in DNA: TGTGCCAGCAGTGAGAGCGGGAGGAACTATGGCTACACCTTC.

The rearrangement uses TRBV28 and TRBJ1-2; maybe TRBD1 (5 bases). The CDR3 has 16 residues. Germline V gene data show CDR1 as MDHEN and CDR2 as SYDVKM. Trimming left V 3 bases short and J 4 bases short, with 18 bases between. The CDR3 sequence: CASSFPNPRVSYGYTF. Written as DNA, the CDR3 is TGTGCCAGCAGTTTCCCCAACCCCAGGGTGAGCTATGGCTACACCTTC.

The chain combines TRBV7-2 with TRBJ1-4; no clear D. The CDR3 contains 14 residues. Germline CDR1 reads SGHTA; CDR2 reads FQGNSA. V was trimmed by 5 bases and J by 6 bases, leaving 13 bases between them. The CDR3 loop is CASSPRGRDEKLFF. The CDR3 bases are TGTGCCAGCAGCCCCCGAGGGAGAGATGAAAAACTGTTTTTT.

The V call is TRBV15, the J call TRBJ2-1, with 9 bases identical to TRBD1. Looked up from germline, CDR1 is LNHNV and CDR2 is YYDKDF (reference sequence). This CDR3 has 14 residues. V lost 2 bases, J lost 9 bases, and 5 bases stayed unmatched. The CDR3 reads CATSRPSQGAEQFF. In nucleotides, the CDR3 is TGTGCCACCAGCAGACCGTCACAGGGGGCTGAGCAGTTCTTC.

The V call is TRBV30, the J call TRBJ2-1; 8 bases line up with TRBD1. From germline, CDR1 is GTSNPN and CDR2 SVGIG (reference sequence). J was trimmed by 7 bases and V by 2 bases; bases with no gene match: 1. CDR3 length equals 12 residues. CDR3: CAWSRQGNEQFF. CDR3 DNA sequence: TGTGCCTGGAGTCGACAGGGGAATGAGCAGTTCTTC.

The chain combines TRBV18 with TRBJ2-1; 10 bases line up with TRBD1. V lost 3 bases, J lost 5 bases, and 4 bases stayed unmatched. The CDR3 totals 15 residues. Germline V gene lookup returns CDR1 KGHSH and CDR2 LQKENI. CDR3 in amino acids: CASSPGQGPNNEQFF. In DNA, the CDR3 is TGTGCCAGCTCACCGGGACAGGGGCCCAACAATGAGCAGTTCTTC.